These T cell receptor beta chains were read from a single sample in a study of T cell responses to AZD1222 COVID-19 vaccine. The data were produced by immunoSEQ multiplex PCR, yet TCRdb's version contains in-frame clones alone and is incomplete. The sample lists 140,000 to 150,000 clones, approximately 85% occurring once. Sequencing was performed on peripheral blood, taken on day 0 of MenACWY control vaccination. The source of these receptors is an adult in good health. The CDR3 runs from the conserved cysteine through the conserved F or W. The D gene is left open where the match is weak. The listing skips clone size in some rows; elsewhere it reads once, few, many or a size class.

j_call clone_size d_call v_call cdr3_aa cdr3_nt
TRBJ2-7 - - TRBV6-1 CASSDRAGSSYEQYF TGTGCCAGCAGTGATAGGGCAGGGTCGTCCTACGAGCAGTACTTC
TRBJ1-2 - - TRBV5-6 CASSFRTGNYGYTF TGTGCCAGCAGCTTCCGAACGGGGAACTATGGCTACACCTTC
TRBJ2-1 - - TRBV29-1 CSLEPRGRNEQFF TGCAGCCTTGAACCCCGGGGGCGGAATGAGCAGTTCTTC
TRBJ1-1 - TRBD1 TRBV5-1 CASNSGTGDTEAFF TGCGCCAGCAACTCCGGGACAGGCGACACTGAAGCTTTCTTT
TRBJ1-2 - TRBD1 TRBV3-1/TRBV3-2 CASSPNPPRDSYGYTF TGTGCCAGCAGCCCCAACCCCCCACGGGACAGTTATGGCTACACCTTC
TRBJ2-5 - - TRBV19 CASSIAEGGTQYF TGTGCCAGTAGTATAGCCGAGGGTGGGACCCAGTACTTC
TRBJ2-3 - - TRBV1 CTSSQDEEDTQYF TGCACCAGCAGCCAAGATGAAGAAGATACGCAGTATTTT
TRBJ1-5 - - TRBV5-1 CASNREVGQPQHF TGCGCCAGCAACAGGGAAGTTGGTCAGCCCCAGCATTTT
TRBJ1-3 - - TRBV11-2 CASSSGQRNTIYF TGTGCCAGCAGCTCCGGACAGCGAAACACCATATATTTT
TRBJ1-3 - - TRBV11-1 CASSFRTSGNTIYF TGTGCCAGCAGCTTTAGGACCTCTGGAAACACCATATATTTT
TRBJ1-6 - - TRBV3-1/TRBV3-2 CASSQADSWGSPLHF TGTGCCAGCAGCCAAGCTGACTCGTGGGGTTCACCCCTCCACTTT
TRBJ2-5 - TRBD2 TRBV25-1 CASSESTTSGWYQETQYF TGTGCCAGCAGTGAATCGACCACTAGCGGGTGGTACCAAGAGACCCAGTACTTC
TRBJ1-1 - TRBD1 TRBV7-3 CASSLDRDHQRAFF TGTGCCAGCAGCTTGGACAGGGACCATCAGCGCGCTTTCTTT
TRBJ2-7 - - TRBV19 CASSRTESYEQYF TGTGCCAGTAGCAGGACGGAGTCCTACGAGCAGTACTTC
TRBJ1-1 - - TRBV5-1 CASSLGLQGNTEAFF TGCGCCAGCAGCTTGGGGTTGCAGGGGAACACTGAAGCTTTCTTT
TRBJ2-5 - TRBD2 TRBV6-5 CASSYERAGGPGTQYF TGTGCCAGCAGTTACGAACGAGCGGGGGGCCCAGGGACCCAGTACTTC
TRBJ1-2 - - TRBV12-3/TRBV12-4 CASSATGYGYTF TGTGCCAGCAGTGCAACAGGGTACGGCTACACCTTC
TRBJ1-4 once - TRBV27 CASSFSGSGEKLFF TGTGCCAGCAGTTTTTCCGGATCTGGTGAAAAACTGTTTTTT